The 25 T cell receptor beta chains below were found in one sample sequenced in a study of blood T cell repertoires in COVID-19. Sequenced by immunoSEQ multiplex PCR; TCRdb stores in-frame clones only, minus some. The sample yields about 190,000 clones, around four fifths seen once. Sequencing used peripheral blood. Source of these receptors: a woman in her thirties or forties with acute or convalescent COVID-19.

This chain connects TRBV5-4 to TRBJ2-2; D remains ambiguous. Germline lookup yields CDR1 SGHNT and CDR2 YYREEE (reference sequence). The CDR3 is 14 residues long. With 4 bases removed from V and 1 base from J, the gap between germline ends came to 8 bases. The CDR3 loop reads CASSVAENTGELFF. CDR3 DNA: TGTGCCAGCAGCGTTGCGGAGAACACCGGGGAGCTGTTTTTT.

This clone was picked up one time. The CDR3: CASSVGGTSYNEQFF. CDR3 coding DNA: TGTGCCAGCAGCGTGGGGGGAACGTCCTACAATGAGCAGTTCTTC. The V gene is TRBV28, the J gene TRBJ2-1, with D possibly TRBD2 on 6 matching bases. The CDR3 loop spans 15 amino acids. The V gene lost 6 bases and the J gene lost 1 base, with 13 bases spanning the gap. CDR1 is MDHEN, CDR2 SYDVKM, per germline.

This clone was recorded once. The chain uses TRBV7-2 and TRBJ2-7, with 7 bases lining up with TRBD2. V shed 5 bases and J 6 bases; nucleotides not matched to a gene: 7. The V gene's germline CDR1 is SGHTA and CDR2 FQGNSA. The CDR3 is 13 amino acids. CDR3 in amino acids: CASSPGGRAEQYF. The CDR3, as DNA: TGTGCCAGCAGCCCCGGGGGGAGGGCCGAGCAGTACTTC. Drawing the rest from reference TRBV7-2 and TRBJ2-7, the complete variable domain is GAGVSQSPSNKVTEKGKDVELRCDPISGHTALYWYRQSLGQGLEFLIYFQGNSAPDKSGLPSDRFSAERTGGSVSTLTIQRTQQEDSAVYLCASSPGGRAEQYFGPGTRLTVT.

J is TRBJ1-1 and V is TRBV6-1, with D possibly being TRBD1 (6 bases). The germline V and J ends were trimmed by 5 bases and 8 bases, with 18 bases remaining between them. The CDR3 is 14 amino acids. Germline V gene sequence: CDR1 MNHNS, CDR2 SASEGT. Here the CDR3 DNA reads TGTGCCAGCAGTTCCTCCGACAGGAAAAACGAAGCTTTCTTT. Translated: CASSSSDRKNEAFF.

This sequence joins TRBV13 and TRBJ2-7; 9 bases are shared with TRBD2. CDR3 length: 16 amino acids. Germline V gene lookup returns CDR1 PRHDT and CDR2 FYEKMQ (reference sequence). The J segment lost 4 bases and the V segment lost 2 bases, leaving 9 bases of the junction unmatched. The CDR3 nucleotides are TGTGCCAGCAGCTTAAACGGGGCGGGAGGGCCTTACGAGCAGTACTTC. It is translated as CASSLNGAGGPYEQYF.

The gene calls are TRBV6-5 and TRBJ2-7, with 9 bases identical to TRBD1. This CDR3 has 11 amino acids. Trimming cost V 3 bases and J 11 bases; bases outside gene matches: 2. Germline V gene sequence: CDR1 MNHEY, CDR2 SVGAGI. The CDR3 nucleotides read TGTGCCAGCAGTTATGGACAGGGGAAGTACTTC. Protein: CASSYGQGKYF.

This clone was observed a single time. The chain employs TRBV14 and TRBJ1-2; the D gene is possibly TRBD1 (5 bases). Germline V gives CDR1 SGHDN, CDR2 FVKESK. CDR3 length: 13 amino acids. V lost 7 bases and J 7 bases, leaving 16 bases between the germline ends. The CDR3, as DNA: TGTGCCAGCACCGCATCGGGGGTGACTGGCTACACCTTC. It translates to CASTASGVTGYTF.

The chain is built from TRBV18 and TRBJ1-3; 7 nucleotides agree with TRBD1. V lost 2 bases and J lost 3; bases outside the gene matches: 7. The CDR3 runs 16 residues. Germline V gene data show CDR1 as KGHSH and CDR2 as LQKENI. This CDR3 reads CASSPSTGDGGNTIYF. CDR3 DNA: TGTGCCAGCTCACCATCTACAGGGGACGGTGGAAACACCATATATTTT.

CDR3 DNA sequence: TGTGCCAGCAGCAAACTTATCCGGCCCCAGCATTTT. Translated, it gives CASSKLIRPQHF. This chain joins TRBV28 and TRBJ1-5; D remains ambiguous. Germline V gives CDR1 MDHEN, CDR2 SYDVKM. With 6 bases removed from V and 9 bases from J, the gap between germline ends came to 12 bases. The CDR3 length is 12 residues.

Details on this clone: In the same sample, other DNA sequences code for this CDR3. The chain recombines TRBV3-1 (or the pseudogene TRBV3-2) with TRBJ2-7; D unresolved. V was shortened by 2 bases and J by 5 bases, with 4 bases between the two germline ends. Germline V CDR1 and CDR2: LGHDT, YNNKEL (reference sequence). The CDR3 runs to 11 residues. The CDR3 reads CASSQSDEQYF. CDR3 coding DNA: TGTGCCAGCAGCCAATCCGACGAGCAGTACTTC.

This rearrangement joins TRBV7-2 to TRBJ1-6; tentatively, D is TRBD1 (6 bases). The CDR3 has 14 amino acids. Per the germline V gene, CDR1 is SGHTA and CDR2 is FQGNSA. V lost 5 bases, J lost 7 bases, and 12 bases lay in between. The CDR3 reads CASSPMGANSPLHF. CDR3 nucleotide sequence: TGTGCCAGCAGCCCGATGGGGGCGAATTCACCCCTCCACTTT.

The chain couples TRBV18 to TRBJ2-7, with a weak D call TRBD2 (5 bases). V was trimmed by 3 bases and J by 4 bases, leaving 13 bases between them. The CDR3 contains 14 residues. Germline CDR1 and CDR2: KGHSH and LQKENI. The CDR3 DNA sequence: TGTGCCAGCTCACCCGGACGAGGGAGATACGAGCAGTACTTC. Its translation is CASSPGRGRYEQYF.

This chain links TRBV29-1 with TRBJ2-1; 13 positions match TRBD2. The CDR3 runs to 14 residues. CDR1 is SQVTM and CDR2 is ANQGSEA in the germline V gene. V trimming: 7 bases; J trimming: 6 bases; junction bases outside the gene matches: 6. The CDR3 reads CSASGTSGINEQFF. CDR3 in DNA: TGCAGCGCCTCCGGGACTAGCGGGATCAATGAGCAGTTCTTC.

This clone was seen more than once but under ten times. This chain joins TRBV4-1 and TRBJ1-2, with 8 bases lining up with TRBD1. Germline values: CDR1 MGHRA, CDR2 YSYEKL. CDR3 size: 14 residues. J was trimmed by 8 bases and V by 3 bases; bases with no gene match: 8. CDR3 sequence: CASSQGGQAGGYTF. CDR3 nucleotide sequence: TGCGCCAGCAGCCAGGGGGGACAGGCCGGCGGCTACACCTTC.

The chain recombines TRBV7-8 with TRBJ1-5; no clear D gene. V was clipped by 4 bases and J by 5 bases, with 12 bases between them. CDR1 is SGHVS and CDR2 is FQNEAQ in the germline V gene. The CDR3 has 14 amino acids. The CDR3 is CASSSRAFDQPQHF. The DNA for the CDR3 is TGTGCCAGCAGCTCGAGGGCCTTCGATCAGCCCCAGCATTTT.

Written as DNA, the CDR3 is TGTGCCAGCAGCTTAGGAGGGACAGGGTTCATGAACACTGAAGCTTTCTTT. It encodes CASSLGGTGFMNTEAFF. This chain links TRBV7-8 with TRBJ1-1; 9 bases agree with TRBD1. The V gene's germline CDR1 is SGHVS and CDR2 FQNEAQ. CDR3 length: 17 residues. The V segment lost 1 base and the J segment 0 bases; nucleotides outside the gene matches: 6.

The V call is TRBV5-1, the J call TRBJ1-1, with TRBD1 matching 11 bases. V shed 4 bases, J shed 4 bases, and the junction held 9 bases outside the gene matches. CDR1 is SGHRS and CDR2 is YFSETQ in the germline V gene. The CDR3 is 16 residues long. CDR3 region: CASSPDRGRRGTEAFF. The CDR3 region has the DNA TGCGCCAGCAGCCCGGACAGGGGGCGCCGAGGCACTGAAGCTTTCTTT.

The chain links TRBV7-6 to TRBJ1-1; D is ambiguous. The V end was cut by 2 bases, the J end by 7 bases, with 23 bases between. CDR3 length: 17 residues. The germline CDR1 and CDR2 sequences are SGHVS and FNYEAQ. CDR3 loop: CASSLYEASVAKFEAFF. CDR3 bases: TGTGCCAGCAGCTTATATGAGGCGTCAGTCGCAAAGTTTGAAGCTTTCTTT.

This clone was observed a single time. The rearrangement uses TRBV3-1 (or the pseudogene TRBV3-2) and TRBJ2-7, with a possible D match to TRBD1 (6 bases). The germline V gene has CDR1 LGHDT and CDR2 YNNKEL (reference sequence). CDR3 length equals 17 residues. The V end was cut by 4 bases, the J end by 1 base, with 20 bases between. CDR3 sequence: CASSPTPHREGSYEQYF. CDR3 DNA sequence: TGTGCCAGCAGCCCCACACCACACAGGGAAGGGTCCTACGAGCAGTACTTC.

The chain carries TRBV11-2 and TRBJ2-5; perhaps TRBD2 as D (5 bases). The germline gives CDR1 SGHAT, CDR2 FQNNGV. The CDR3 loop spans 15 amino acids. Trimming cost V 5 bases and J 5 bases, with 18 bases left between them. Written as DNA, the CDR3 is TGTGCCAGCAGCGAAACGGGGAACAACGGGGAGACCCAGTACTTC. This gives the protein CASSETGNNGETQYF.

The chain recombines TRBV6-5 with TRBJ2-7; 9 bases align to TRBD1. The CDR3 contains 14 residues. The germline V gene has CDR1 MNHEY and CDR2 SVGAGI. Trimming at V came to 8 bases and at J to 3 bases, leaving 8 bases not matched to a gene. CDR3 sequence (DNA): TGTGCCAGCCCGGGACAGGGTGGTGGCTACGAGCAGTACTTC. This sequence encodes CASPGQGGGYEQYF.

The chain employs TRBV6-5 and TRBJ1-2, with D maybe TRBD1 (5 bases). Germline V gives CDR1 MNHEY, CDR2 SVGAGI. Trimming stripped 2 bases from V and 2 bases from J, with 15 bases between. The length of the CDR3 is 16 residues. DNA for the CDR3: TGTGCCAGCAGTTACCGAGGTTTAAGGGGAAACTATGGCTACACCTTC. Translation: CASSYRGLRGNYGYTF.

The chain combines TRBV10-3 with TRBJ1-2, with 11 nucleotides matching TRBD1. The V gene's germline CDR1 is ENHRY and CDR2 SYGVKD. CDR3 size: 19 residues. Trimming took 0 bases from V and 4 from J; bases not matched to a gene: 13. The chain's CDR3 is CAISESLGNPGQGVYGYTF. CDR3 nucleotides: TGTGCCATCAGTGAGTCCCTGGGGAACCCGGGACAGGGGGTCTATGGCTACACCTTC.

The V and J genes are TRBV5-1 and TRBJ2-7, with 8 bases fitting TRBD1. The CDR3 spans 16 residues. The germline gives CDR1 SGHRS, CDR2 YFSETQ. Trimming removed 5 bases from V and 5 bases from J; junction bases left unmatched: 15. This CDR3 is CASRERPGGTTDEQYF. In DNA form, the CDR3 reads TGCGCCAGCAGAGAGCGGCCAGGGGGCACCACGGACGAGCAGTACTTC.

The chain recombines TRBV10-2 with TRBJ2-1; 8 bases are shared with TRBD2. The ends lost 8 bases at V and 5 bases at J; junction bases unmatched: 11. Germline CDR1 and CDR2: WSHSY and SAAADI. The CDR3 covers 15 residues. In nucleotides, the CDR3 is TGCGCCAGCCTGGGGTCCGGGGGGGGTAACAATGAGCAGTTCTTC. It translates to CASLGSGGGNNEQFF.